This is a list of T cell receptor beta chains from one sample in a study of cytomegalovirus exposure and HLA in healthy donors. The protocol was immunoSEQ multiplex PCR, while the TCRdb copy is restricted to in-frame clones and leaves out a portion. The table lists approximately 130,000 clones, around 83% of them singletons. The sequencing sample was made of PBMCs. The receptors here all came from a man aged 50-60 years in good health and CMV-seronegative. Both conserved end residues are part of each CDR3. The D gene is left open where the match is weak. The size of a clone is reported for some rows only, either as once, few or many, or as a class for expanded clones.

clone_size	v_call	j_call	d_call	cdr3_nt	cdr3_aa
NA	TRBV2	TRBJ1-1	NA	TGTGCCAGCAGGGACAGTCTCCGGAAGACTGAAGCTTTCTTT	CASRDSLRKTEAFF
NA	TRBV6-1	TRBJ1-5	NA	TGTGCCAGCAGCCAATACTTTGGTCCCCATCAGCCCCAGCATTTT	CASSQYFGPHQPQHF
NA	TRBV19	TRBJ2-7	TRBD1	TGTGCCAGTAGGGGCCGGGACAGATTGTCCGAGCAGTACTTC	CASRGRDRLSEQYF
NA	TRBV4-1	TRBJ1-2	NA	TGCGCCAGCAGCCCCCAGGGAGGACACGGCTACACCTTC	CASSPQGGHGYTF
NA	TRBV4-1	TRBJ1-5	NA	TGCGCCAGCAGCCAAGATGGGGGCAGGGGTTGGAGCAATCAGCCCCAGCATTTT	CASSQDGGRGWSNQPQHF
NA	TRBV30	TRBJ1-2	TRBD1	TGTGCCTGGAGCTATACAGGGGTGAGGGGCTACACCTTC	CAWSYTGVRGYTF
NA	TRBV6-5	TRBJ2-7	NA	TGTGCCAGCAGTTACCGGACACACGACTCCTACGAGCAGTACTTC	CASSYRTHDSYEQYF
few	TRBV5-1	TRBJ2-1	TRBD2	TGCGCCAGCAGACTCCAGCGGGGGGGAGGCGATGAGCAGTTCTTC	CASRLQRGGGDEQFF
NA	TRBV7-2	TRBJ1-1	NA	TGTGCCAGCAGCTTAGGCAGGGCTTGGACTGAAGCTTTCTTT	CASSLGRAWTEAFF
once	TRBV7-9	TRBJ2-1	TRBD2	TGTGCCAGCGGTGGGAGCGGGGGGGCCCTATACAATGAGCAGTTCTTC	CASGGSGGALYNEQFF
NA	TRBV29-1	TRBJ2-3	NA	TGCAGCGTTGAAAGGGTCGGGATCCACGGTACGCAGTATTTT	CSVERVGIHGTQYF
NA	TRBV18	TRBJ1-4	TRBD1	TGTGCCAGCTCACTCTCCGGGACAGGGGGCGCCGTGTTTAGAAAACTGTTTTTT	CASSLSGTGGAVFRKLFF
NA	TRBV5-1	TRBJ1-2	TRBD1	TGCGCCAGCAGTAACGACAGGGTCGACTATGGCTACACCTTC	CASSNDRVDYGYTF
NA	TRBV29-1	TRBJ1-1	NA	TGCAGCGTTGAAGAAGGGGCAGCTTTCTTT	CSVEEGAAFF
few	TRBV4-1	TRBJ2-6	NA	TGCGCCAGCAGCAGGACAGGGGCCAACGTCCTGACTTTC	CASSRTGANVLTF
NA	TRBV7-2	TRBJ1-1	NA	TGTGCCAGCAGCTTAGCAGGGGGACATTTAAACACTGAAGCTTTCTTT	CASSLAGGHLNTEAFF
NA	TRBV4-1	TRBJ2-5	TRBD2	TGCGCCAGCAGCCAGGATGAGGGACTAGCGGGGGGATTGGGTGAGACCCAGTACTTC	CASSQDEGLAGGLGETQYF
NA	TRBV15	TRBJ2-3	TRBD2	TGTGCCACCAGCAGAGTACTAGCGGGGGGCGCTAGCACAGATACGCAGTATTTT	CATSRVLAGGASTDTQYF
NA	TRBV7-9	TRBJ2-7	NA	TGTGCCAGCAGCTTAGTCGGGGACTCCTACGAGCAGTACTTC	CASSLVGDSYEQYF
NA	TRBV29-1	TRBJ2-4	TRBD1	TGCAGCTCCTCGGACAGGGGGGACATTCAGTACTTC	CSSSDRGDIQYF
NA	TRBV6-5	TRBJ2-7	NA	TGTGCCAGCAGTTTTAACAGCAATTCCTACGAGCAGTACTTC	CASSFNSNSYEQYF
NA	TRBV21-1	TRBJ1-1	NA	TGTGCCAGCAGAGACAGGCTCTCGGGGGGGAACACTGAAGCTTTCTTT	CASRDRLSGGNTEAFF
NA	TRBV19	TRBJ2-1	TRBD2	TGTGCCAGTAGTATATGGGGGGGCAATGAGCAGTTCTTC	CASSIWGGNEQFF
NA	TRBV10-3	TRBJ2-6	NA	TGTGCCACTACAGGGACCTCTGGGGCCAACGTCCTGACTTTC	CATTGTSGANVLTF
NA	TRBV19	TRBJ1-2	TRBD1	TGTGCCAGTAGTGTCGACAGGGGCTATGGCTACACCTTC	CASSVDRGYGYTF
large	TRBV10-2	TRBJ1-1	NA	TGCGCCAGCAGTGACCCAGGAGGGATCCCTGAAGCTTTCTTT	CASSDPGGIPEAFF
NA	TRBV19	TRBJ2-1	TRBD1	TGTGCCAGTAGTACGGGACAGGGGTTTGCTGAGCAGTTCTTC	CASSTGQGFAEQFF
NA	TRBV30	TRBJ1-5	NA	TGTGCCTGGAGTGTACAAAGGCGAGGGAGCAATCAGCCCCAGCATTTT	CAWSVQRRGSNQPQHF
NA	TRBV27	TRBJ1-2	NA	TGTGCCAGCAGTTTAAGGGGGTTCTCTGGCTACACCTTC	CASSLRGFSGYTF
NA	TRBV6-6	TRBJ1-5	TRBD1	TGTGCCAGCAGTTTACAGGGGAGTCAGCCCCAGCATTTT	CASSLQGSQPQHF
NA	TRBV6-6	TRBJ1-2	TRBD1	TGTGCTGCGTCGAGGGACAGCTATGGCTACACCTTC	CAASRDSYGYTF
few	TRBV28	TRBJ2-4	NA	TGTGCCAGCAGTGGATCCGGGACAAGTGACATTCAGTACTTC	CASSGSGTSDIQYF
NA	TRBV5-5	TRBJ2-5	NA	TGTGCCAGCAGCTCTCAGGTTCAGGAGACCCAGTACTTC	CASSSQVQETQYF
NA	TRBV2	TRBJ1-4	NA	TGTGCCAGCAGTGAATTGGGACAAACTGGAAAACTGTTTTTT	CASSELGQTGKLFF
NA	TRBV30	TRBJ1-2	TRBD1	TGTGCCTGCTTTCCGGGACAGAGTTCCTATGGCTACACCTTC	CACFPGQSSYGYTF
NA	TRBV7-8	TRBJ2-1	TRBD2	TGTGCCAGCACCACTAGCGGGGGGGCCAATGAGCAGTTCTTC	CASTTSGGANEQFF
NA	TRBV7-9	TRBJ2-5	NA	TGTGCCAGCAGCACCAATTGGGAGGTCCAAGAGACCCAGTACTTC	CASSTNWEVQETQYF
NA	TRBV5-1	TRBJ2-2	TRBD2	TGCGCCAGCAGCCCGTGGCCAGCGGGGGAGAACACCGGGGAGCTGTTTTTT	CASSPWPAGENTGELFF
NA	TRBV27	TRBJ2-7	TRBD1	TGTGCCAGCAGCCTGGGACAGGGGGGATTCGGAGGGTATGCGCAGTACTTC	CASSLGQGGFGGYAQYF
NA	TRBV7-2	TRBJ2-2	TRBD1	TGTGCCAGCTCTAGAGACAGGGGTCCCTCCACCGGGGAGCTGTTTTTT	CASSRDRGPSTGELFF
NA	TRBV5-4	TRBJ1-3	NA	TGTGCCAGCAGATTAACAGGGAGTGGAAACACCATATATTTT	CASRLTGSGNTIYF
few	TRBV4-3	TRBJ2-3	TRBD2	TGCGCCAGCAGCCCGTCCGGGGGGAACACAGATACGCAGTATTTT	CASSPSGGNTDTQYF
NA	TRBV11-2	TRBJ2-7	TRBD2	TGTGCCAGCAGCTTATTCCTAGCGGGCTCCACTCCCGAGCAGTACTTC	CASSLFLAGSTPEQYF
NA	TRBV6-5	TRBJ2-3	TRBD2	TGTGCCAGCAGTTACACCCGGGAGGGGACAGATACGCAGTATTTT	CASSYTREGTDTQYF
NA	TRBV6-1	TRBJ2-5	NA	TGTGCCAGCAGTGAAGCGGGGGCGCAAGAGACCCAGTACTTC	CASSEAGAQETQYF
NA	TRBV19	TRBJ2-3	NA	TGTGCCAGTAACGAAGGAGTGACAGATACGCAGTATTTT	CASNEGVTDTQYF
NA	TRBV5-1	TRBJ1-1	NA	TGCGCCAGCAGCCTGGCGGGTATTAACACTGAAGCTTTCTTT	CASSLAGINTEAFF
NA	TRBV5-5	TRBJ2-7	TRBD1	TGTGCCAGCAGCTTGGGACAGGGCCTTGCCTACGAGCAGTACTTC	CASSLGQGLAYEQYF
NA	TRBV7-2	TRBJ2-3	TRBD2	TGTGCCAGCAGCTTAAAGCGGGGGGCCCACACAGATACGCAGTATTTT	CASSLKRGAHTDTQYF
NA	TRBV7-6	TRBJ2-5	TRBD2	TGTGCCAGCAGCTCCAGCGGGGGGGGAGTGGAGACCCAGTACTTC	CASSSSGGGVETQYF
NA	TRBV6-1	TRBJ2-5	NA	TGTGCCAGCAGTGTAACCGGGACATCGGGGAGAGAGACCCAGTACTTC	CASSVTGTSGRETQYF
NA	TRBV9	TRBJ1-6	NA	TGTGCCAGCAGCGTACCAAATTCACCCCTCCACTTT	CASSVPNSPLHF
NA	TRBV9	TRBJ2-3	NA	TGTGCCACCCTGGCCGGACAGACTGCCTGGGATACGCAGTATTTT	CATLAGQTAWDTQYF
NA	TRBV5-1	TRBJ1-5	NA	TGCGCCAGCAGCTCGGGAGATAGCAATCAGCCCCAGCATTTT	CASSSGDSNQPQHF
NA	TRBV5-1	TRBJ1-5	NA	TGCGCCAGCAGCCCAGGGAATGGTGAGCCCCAGCATTTT	CASSPGNGEPQHF